Shown below are 14 T cell receptor beta chains from a single sample sequenced in a study of shared clonotypes between healthy human individuals. The assay was immunoSEQ multiplex PCR, and TCRdb's table has in-frame clones only and misses some. Of fewer than 1.4 million clones in the sample, around 82% are singletons; the top ten hold 0.6% to 0.7%. The sequenced sample consisted of memory CD4+ T cells from PBMCs. Specified subset: CD45RA-negative fraction. The receptors come from a man younger than 35 in good health. Some clones in this sample may be carry-over from other donors' samples.

This sequence joins TRBV7-9 and TRBJ2-1; D gene ambiguous. Trimming took 0 bases from V and 8 from J, leaving 8 bases between them. CDR1 SEHNR and CDR2 FQNEAQ come from the germline V gene (reference sequence). This CDR3 has 13 amino acids. CDR3 in amino acids: CASSLAGFDEQFF. In DNA, the CDR3 is TGTGCCAGCAGCTTAGCGGGCTTCGATGAGCAGTTCTTC. Full variable domain (missing parts from reference TRBV7-9 and TRBJ2-1): DTGVSQNPRHKITKRGQNVTFRCDPISEHNRLYWYRQTLGQGPEFLTYFQNEAQLEKSRLLSDRFSAERPKGSFSTLEIQRTEQGDSAMYLCASSLAGFDEQFFGPGTRLTVL.

This sequence joins TRBV28 and TRBJ1-1; no definite D call. Germline loops: CDR1 MDHEN, CDR2 SYDVKM. This CDR3 is 12 amino acids long. Deletions cut 1 base from V and 6 bases from J, with 6 bases between. The CDR3: CASSLYAAEAFF. Here the CDR3 DNA reads TGTGCCAGCAGTTTATACGCGGCTGAAGCTTTCTTT.

The chain recombines TRBV29-1 with TRBJ2-2; 7 nucleotides agree with TRBD1. This CDR3 contains 15 residues. J gave up 5 bases and V 0 bases, and 6 bases lay outside the gene matches. The germline V gene encodes CDR1 SQVTM and CDR2 ANQGSEA. The CDR3 here is CSVEDPRQGTGELFF. CDR3 sequence (DNA): TGCAGCGTTGAAGACCCTAGACAGGGAACCGGGGAGCTGTTTTTT.

The rearrangement joins TRBV11-2 to TRBJ2-7; 8 bases are shared with TRBD1. CDR3 size: 15 residues. The germline gives CDR1 SGHAT, CDR2 FQNNGV. V was clipped by 4 bases and J by 1 base; unmatched bases: 6. DNA of the CDR3: TGTGCCAGCAGCTACGACAGGGGCTTTTCCTACGAGCAGTACTTC. Amino acids: CASSYDRGFSYEQYF.

The rearrangement links TRBV10-3 to TRBJ1-2; D is unresolved. Trimming shortened V by 7 bases and J by 3 bases, and 12 bases separated the two germline ends. Germline-derived CDR1 and CDR2 are ENHRY and SYGVKD. This CDR3 region has 13 residues. CDR3 protein: CAITEREYYGYTF. CDR3 nucleotides: TGTGCCATCACCGAGCGTGAGTACTATGGCTACACCTTC.

This clone was seen only a few times. This sequence joins TRBV28 and TRBJ1-5; D might be TRBD1 (5 bases). The CDR3 is 14 residues long. Germline loops: CDR1 MDHEN, CDR2 SYDVKM. Trimming took 7 bases from V and 2 from J, leaving 12 bases between them. CDR3 nucleotides: TGTGCCAGCAACCCGGGACGGGGCAATCAGCCCCAGCATTTT. Encoded protein: CASNPGRGNQPQHF. Full variable domain (rest looked up from reference TRBV28 and TRBJ1-5): DVKVTQSSRYLVKRTGEKVFLECVQDMDHENMFWYRQDPGLGLRLIYFSYDVKMKEKGDIPEGYSVSREKKERFSLILESASTNQTSMYLCASNPGRGNQPQHFGDGTRLSIL.

This clone showed up just once. The chain couples TRBV5-6 to TRBJ1-1, with TRBD1 matching 8 bases. The CDR3 is made up of 15 amino acids. Germline loops: CDR1 SGHDT, CDR2 YYEEEE. The ends lost 1 base at V and 2 bases at J; junction bases unmatched: 4. DNA for the CDR3: TGTGCCAGCAGCTTGCGCGACAGGGGAAACACTGAAGCTTTCTTT. The encoded protein is CASSLRDRGNTEAFF.

This rearrangement joins TRBV5-1 to TRBJ2-7; 11 bases are a match to TRBD2. CDR1 SGHRS and CDR2 YFSETQ come from the germline V gene. V shed 4 bases and J 1 base; nucleotides not matched to a gene: 7. The CDR3 is 16 residues long. CDR3 loop: CASSPELAGVSYEQYF. DNA of the CDR3: TGCGCCAGCAGCCCAGAACTAGCGGGAGTTTCCTACGAGCAGTACTTC.

The gene calls are TRBV5-6 and TRBJ2-2; 9 nucleotides align to TRBD1. Losses at the gene ends were 5 bases for V and 5 bases for J; bases not matched to a gene: 10. Germline CDR1 SGHDT, CDR2 YYEEEE. The CDR3 has 16 residues. In DNA, the CDR3 is TGTGCCAGCAGGTTAACAGGGGGCGGACTGACCGGGGAGCTGTTTTTT. Translated, it gives CASRLTGGGLTGELFF.

This clone was detected a few times. The V and J genes are TRBV5-7 and TRBJ1-5, with TRBD1 matching over 7 bases. TRBV5-7 is placed among ORFs of uncertain function. This CDR3 region has 13 residues. Trimming cost V 1 base and J 5 bases; bases outside gene matches: 0. As DNA, the CDR3 is TGTGCCAGCAGCTTGACAGGGGATCAGCCCCAGCATTTT. Its translation is CASSLTGDQPQHF.

This chain connects TRBV6-5 to TRBJ1-1; TRBD1 might be the D (6 bases). The germline V and J ends were trimmed by 2 bases and 2 bases, with 9 bases remaining between them. This CDR3 has 14 amino acids. Looked up from germline, CDR1 is MNHEY and CDR2 is SVGAGI. The CDR3 sequence: CASSYTGGNTEAFF. The CDR3 DNA is TGTGCCAGCAGTTACACCGGGGGCAACACTGAAGCTTTCTTT.

The chain recombines TRBV7-2 with TRBJ2-7; 11 bases are shared with TRBD2. The V gene's germline CDR1 is SGHTA and CDR2 FQGNSA. CDR3 length: 17 residues. Trimming removed 3 bases from V and 5 bases from J; junction bases left unmatched: 12. Here the CDR3 reads CASSFQPPRLAGHEQYF. The CDR3 region has the DNA TGTGCCAGCAGCTTCCAACCCCCAAGACTAGCGGGACACGAGCAGTACTTC.

The genes are TRBV7-2 and TRBJ2-2; D unresolved. CDR3 length: 14 residues. Germline CDR1 reads SGHTA; CDR2 reads FQGNSA. V lost 4 bases and J lost 6, with 12 bases in between. CDR3 residues: CASSSRTTAGELFF. The CDR3 nucleotides are TGTGCCAGCAGCTCGAGGACGACCGCCGGGGAGCTGTTTTTT.

V gene TRBV28 combines with J gene TRBJ1-1; 8 bases agree with TRBD1. V dropped 7 bases and J dropped 2; count of bases not matched to a gene: 18. Germline V gives CDR1 MDHEN, CDR2 SYDVKM. This CDR3 has 18 amino acids. CDR3 nucleotide sequence: TGTGCCAGCACCCCCGCTGGGCCAGGGGGCGCAGTTAACACTGAAGCTTTCTTT. This gives the protein CASTPAGPGGAVNTEAFF.